The subject of this entry is one T cell receptor beta chain. The target antigen is unknown. These data belong to a study of T cell responses to AZD1222 COVID-19 vaccine. Measured with immunoSEQ multiplex PCR; TCRdb has only the in-frame clones, and not every one. The repertoire holds 110,000 to 150,000 clones, with approximately 94% as singletons. The CDR3 spans 15 residues. Germline-derived CDR1 and CDR2 are MNHEY and SMNVEV (reference sequence). Between the trimmed V and J ends, which lost 6 bases and 0 bases, there was a span of 12 bases. Study-wide results and limits: There were vaccine-associated CD4 TCRs across spike, dominant at 160-218 and 743-854. Repertoire collection took place solely once the T cell response had peaked.

The origin of this receptor is an adult in good health. The genes are TRBV27 and TRBJ1-3; no definite D call. This specimen was peripheral blood, taken on day 0 of AZD1222 vaccination. CDR3 nucleotide sequence: TGTGCCAGCAGCGGCAGTTACCTCTCTGGAAACACCATATATTTT. Translating it yields CASSGSYLSGNTIYF.